This T cell receptor (beta chain) was retrieved from a study of cytomegalovirus exposure and HLA in healthy donors. For the study at large: Roughly 80% of several hundred genotyped donors fell in the Caucasian-associated ancestry cluster.

About this clone: Its specificity is not known.

V was trimmed by 6 bases and J by 4 bases, leaving 16 bases between them. CDR3 size: 15 residues. Overall study findings and caveats: It was likely that a cluster of highly shared sequence variants was a sequencing artifact. The study designated 164 TCR beta chains cytomegalovirus-associated.

PCR amplification relied on 60 Vbeta primers (plus 13 Jbeta primers). TCRdb's table, derived via immunoSEQ multiplex PCR, lists solely in-frame clones and lacks some. The top ten hold less than 1.5% of the sample, which has some 130,000 clones, roughly 80% seen once. The sample comprised PBMCs. The TCR comes from a girl aged 2-9 years in good health and CMV-seronegative. The rearrangement uses TRBV6-7 and TRBJ1-3, with D possibly being TRBD1 (6 bases). TRBV6-7 falls under the ORF class, with uncertain function. CDR3 amino acids: CASRSLRGDGNTIYF. The CDR3 DNA reads TGTGCCAGCAGATCACTCAGGGGCGACGGAAACACCATATATTTT.